This T cell receptor beta chain was obtained from a study of response to subunit inactivated influenza vaccine. Overall study findings and caveats: Authors suggested seasonal influenza vaccinations each recruit few new T cells.

This clonotype has a single count. Its target is not known. This CDR3 region has 17 residues. V gave up 9 bases and J gave up 0 bases, with 21 bases separating them. Germline-derived CDR1 and CDR2 are MNHEY and SMNVEV (reference sequence). Via MiXCR, TCRdb re-called the RT-PCR reads, giving one row per CDR3 protein. The repertoire includes under 950,000 distinct CDR3 sequences, approximately 21% of them detected once, and around 9.6% sits in the top ten. The sequence was collected from a man aged 45 to 65 who received an inactivated influenza vaccine. This sequence joins TRBV27 and TRBJ2-1; D is possibly TRBD2 (7 bases). The sample was PBMCs from blood, taken more than 4 days after vaccination. CDR3 loop: CASRARGATSSYNEQFF. The CDR3, as DNA: TGTGCCAGTCGGGCTCGGGGGGCTACTAGCTCCTACAATGAGCAGTTCTTC.